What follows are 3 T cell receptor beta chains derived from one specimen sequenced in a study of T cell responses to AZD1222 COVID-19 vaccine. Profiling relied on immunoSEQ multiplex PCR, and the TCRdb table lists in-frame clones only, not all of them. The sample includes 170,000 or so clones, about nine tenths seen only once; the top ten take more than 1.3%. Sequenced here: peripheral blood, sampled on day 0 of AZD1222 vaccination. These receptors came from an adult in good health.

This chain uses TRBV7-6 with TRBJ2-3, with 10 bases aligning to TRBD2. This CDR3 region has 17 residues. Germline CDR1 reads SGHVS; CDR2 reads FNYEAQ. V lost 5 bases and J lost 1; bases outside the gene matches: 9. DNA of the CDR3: TGTGCCAGCAGCCCCGCGAAGAGCGGGGGGGGCACAGATACGCAGTATTTT. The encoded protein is CASSPAKSGGGTDTQYF.

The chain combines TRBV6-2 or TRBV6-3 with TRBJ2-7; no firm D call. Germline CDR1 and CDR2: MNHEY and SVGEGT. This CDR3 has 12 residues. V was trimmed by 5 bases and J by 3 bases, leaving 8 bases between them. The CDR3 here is CASSKHLYEQYF. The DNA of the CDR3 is TGTGCCAGCAGTAAGCACCTCTACGAGCAGTACTTC.

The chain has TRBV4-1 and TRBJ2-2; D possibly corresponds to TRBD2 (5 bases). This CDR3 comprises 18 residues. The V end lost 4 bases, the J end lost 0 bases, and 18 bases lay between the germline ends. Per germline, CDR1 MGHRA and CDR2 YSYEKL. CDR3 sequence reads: CASSPPSGVGTNTGELFF. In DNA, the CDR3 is TGCGCCAGCAGCCCCCCCAGCGGAGTGGGGACGAACACCGGGGAGCTGTTTTTT.